The 13 T cell receptor beta chains presented below share a single source sample, sequenced in a study of blood T cell repertoires in COVID-19. The assay was immunoSEQ multiplex PCR, and TCRdb's table has in-frame clones only and misses some. Of around 290,000 clones listed, around nine tenths are singletons. The material sequenced was PBMCs or T cells enriched from blood (not recorded which). The receptors stem from a woman aged 18-29 years who had recovered from COVID-19.

CDR3 amino acids: CASSSLASDYNEQFF. DNA of the CDR3: TGCGCCAGCAGCTCACTAGCGTCGGACTACAATGAGCAGTTCTTC. The chain uses TRBV5-1 and TRBJ2-1, with 7 bases matching TRBD2. The CDR3 length is 15 residues. Germline V gene lookup returns CDR1 SGHRS and CDR2 YFSETQ. V gave up 3 bases and J gave up 3 bases; unmatched junction bases: 6.

The chain links TRBV3-1 (or the pseudogene TRBV3-2) to TRBJ1-1, with TRBD1 matching over 7 bases. Germline V gene sequence: CDR1 LGHDT, CDR2 YNNKEL (reference sequence). This CDR3 comprises 14 residues. With 0 bases clipped from V and 5 bases from J, the junction kept 3 bases outside the gene matches. This chain's CDR3 is CASSQEAGGTEAFF. DNA of the CDR3: TGTGCCAGCAGCCAAGAAGCAGGGGGAACTGAAGCTTTCTTT.

The rearrangement joins TRBV19 to TRBJ1-2, with D unresolved. The V gene lost 7 bases and the J gene lost 3 bases, with 12 bases spanning the gap. This CDR3 has 13 amino acids. Germline V gene sequence: CDR1 LNHDA, CDR2 SQIVND (reference sequence). Here the CDR3 reads CASTKAGYYGYTF. CDR3 DNA: TGTGCCAGTACAAAAGCGGGGTACTATGGCTACACCTTC.

This clone was counted a single time. This rearrangement joins TRBV7-9 to TRBJ2-7; D perhaps matches TRBD1 (6 bases). V lost 5 bases to trimming and J lost 2 bases, with 16 bases between them. The CDR3 sequence is 15 residues long. The germline V gene encodes CDR1 SEHNR and CDR2 FQNEAQ (reference sequence). The CDR3, as DNA: TGTGCCAGCAGCCCCGACAGGCCCCGAACCTACGAGCAGTACTTC. Encoded protein: CASSPDRPRTYEQYF.

The chain recombines TRBV19 with TRBJ1-1; D not certain. Between the trimmed V and J ends, which lost 4 bases and 11 bases, there was a span of 14 bases. Germline V CDR1 and CDR2: LNHDA, SQIVND (reference sequence). The CDR3 covers 12 residues. The chain's CDR3 is CASSTVAKAAFF. DNA of the CDR3: TGTGCCAGTAGTACCGTAGCTAAGGCGGCTTTCTTT.

In this sample, this clone turned up a few times. The chain is built from TRBV30 and TRBJ2-1; 7 bases agree with TRBD1. This CDR3 has 16 residues. Per the germline V gene, CDR1 is GTSNPN and CDR2 is SVGIG (reference sequence). Trimming at V came to 2 bases and at J to 2 bases, leaving 9 bases not matched to a gene. The CDR3 is CAWSTAQGRPYNEQFF. The CDR3 nucleotides are TGTGCCTGGAGTACAGCACAGGGGCGCCCCTACAATGAGCAGTTCTTC. The full variable domain, completed using reference TRBV30 and TRBJ2-1, is SQTIHQWPATLVQPVGSPLSLECTVEGTSNPNLYWYRQAAGRGLQLLFYSVGIGQISSEVPQNLSASRPQDRQFILSSKKLLLSDSGFYLCAWSTAQGRPYNEQFFGPGTRLTVL.

In its sample, this clone was seen once. This CDR3 is CASSYSGSNQPQHF. CDR3 coding DNA: TGTGCCAGCAGTTATTCAGGGAGCAATCAGCCCCAGCATTTT. The chain is built from TRBV28 and TRBJ1-5, with D perhaps TRBD1 (5 bases). The CDR3 length is 14 residues. The V gene lost 4 bases and the J gene lost 1 base, with 8 bases spanning the gap. The germline gives CDR1 MDHEN, CDR2 SYDVKM.

The V and J genes are TRBV27 and TRBJ2-2; 8 bases fit TRBD1. The CDR3 loop spans 16 amino acids. CDR1 is MNHEY, CDR2 SMNVEV, per germline (reference sequence). Unmatched junction bases numbered 7, after V lost 6 bases and J lost 1 base. The CDR3: CASSHPGGKNTGELFF. The CDR3 nucleotides are TGTGCCAGCAGCCACCCAGGGGGCAAGAACACCGGGGAGCTGTTTTTT.

This clone has only one observation. This chain joins TRBV30 and TRBJ1-6; D not certain. Per the germline V gene, CDR1 is GTSNPN and CDR2 is SVGIG (reference sequence). Trimming removed 2 bases from V and 0 bases from J, with 8 bases in between. The CDR3 runs 15 residues. CDR3 nucleotides: TGTGCCTGGAGTCCCACTAGCTCCTATAATTCACCCCTCCACTTT. Translation gives CAWSPTSSYNSPLHF. The full variable domain, with the rest looked up from reference TRBV30 and TRBJ1-6, is SQTIHQWPATLVQPVGSPLSLECTVEGTSNPNLYWYRQAAGRGLQLLFYSVGIGQISSEVPQNLSASRPQDRQFILSSKKLLLSDSGFYLCAWSPTSSYNSPLHFGNGTRLTVT.

This chain links TRBV18 with TRBJ2-7; possible D gene TRBD1, 6 bases. This CDR3 contains 17 residues. Germline CDR1 reads KGHSH; CDR2 reads LQKENI. V gave up 4 bases and J gave up 0 bases, with 19 bases separating them. The DNA of the CDR3 is TGTGCCAGCTCACGTCAAGGCGAGACAGGACGCTCCTACGAGCAGTACTTC. Translated, it gives CASSRQGETGRSYEQYF.

The chain employs TRBV4-2 and TRBJ2-5, with a possible D match to TRBD2 (5 bases). The CDR3 extends over 16 amino acids. V lost 1 base and J lost 2, with 14 bases in between. Germline CDR1 LGHNA, CDR2 YNFKEQ. The CDR3 bases are TGTGCCAGCAGCCAAGGTTTCGGGGTTGAACAAGAGACCCAGTACTTC. Its protein product is CASSQGFGVEQETQYF.

This chain links TRBV5-4 with TRBJ1-2; 8 bases align to TRBD1. With V trimmed by 2 bases and J by 2 bases, 5 bases remained unmatched. CDR3 length: 15 residues. The germline CDR1 and CDR2 sequences are SGHNT and YYREEE (reference sequence). CDR3 DNA sequence: TGTGCCAGCAGCTTCAGGGGGCGGCAAAACTATGGCTACACCTTC. Amino acid sequence: CASSFRGRQNYGYTF. Together with reference TRBV5-4 and TRBJ1-2, the CDR3 gives the full variable domain: ETGVTQSPTHLIKTRGQQVTLRCSSQSGHNTVSWYQQALGQGPQFIFQYYREEENGRGNFPPRFSGLQFPNYSSELNVNALELDDSALYLCASSFRGRQNYGYTFGSGTRLTVV.

V gene TRBV25-1 combines with J gene TRBJ2-5; TRBD1 might be the D (5 bases). The CDR3 loop spans 14 amino acids. In germline, CDR1 is MGHDK, CDR2 SYGVNS. Trimming took off 7 bases at V and 5 bases at J, with 17 bases between the two ends. The CDR3 region has the DNA TGTGCCAGCATTTCTTCCAGGGCCCGGGAGACCCAGTACTTC. Encoded protein: CASISSRARETQYF.